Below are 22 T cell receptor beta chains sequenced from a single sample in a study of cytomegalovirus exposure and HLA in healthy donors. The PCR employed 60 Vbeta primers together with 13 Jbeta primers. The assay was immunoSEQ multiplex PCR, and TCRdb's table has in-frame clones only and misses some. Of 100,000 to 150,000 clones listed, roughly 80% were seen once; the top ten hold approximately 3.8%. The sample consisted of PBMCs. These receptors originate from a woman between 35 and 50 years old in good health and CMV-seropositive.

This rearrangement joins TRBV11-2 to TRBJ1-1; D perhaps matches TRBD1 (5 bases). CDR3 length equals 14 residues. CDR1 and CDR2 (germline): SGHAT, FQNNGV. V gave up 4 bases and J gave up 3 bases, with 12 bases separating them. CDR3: CASSSIKGYTEAFF. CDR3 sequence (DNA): TGTGCCAGCAGCTCAATCAAGGGGTACACTGAAGCTTTCTTT.

The CDR3 here is CASSHRETSRNTQYF. The CDR3 DNA reads as TGCGCCAGCAGCCACCGGGAGACTAGCCGAAATACGCAGTATTTT. The V gene is TRBV4-1, the J gene TRBJ2-3, with TRBD2 matching 7 bases. The junction had 10 bases not matched to a gene; V was cut back by 3 bases and J by 7 bases. CDR3 size: 15 residues. Germline lookup yields CDR1 MGHRA and CDR2 YSYEKL.

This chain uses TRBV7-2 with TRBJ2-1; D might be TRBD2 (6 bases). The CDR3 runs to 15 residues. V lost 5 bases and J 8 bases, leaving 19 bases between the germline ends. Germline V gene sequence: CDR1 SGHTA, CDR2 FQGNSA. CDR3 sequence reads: CASSGRVGGSHEQFF. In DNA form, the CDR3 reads TGTGCCAGCAGCGGACGGGTCGGGGGTAGCCATGAGCAGTTCTTC. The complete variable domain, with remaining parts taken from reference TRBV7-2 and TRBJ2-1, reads GAGVSQSPSNKVTEKGKDVELRCDPISGHTALYWYRQSLGQGLEFLIYFQGNSAPDKSGLPSDRFSAERTGGSVSTLTIQRTQQEDSAVYLCASSGRVGGSHEQFFGPGTRLTVL.

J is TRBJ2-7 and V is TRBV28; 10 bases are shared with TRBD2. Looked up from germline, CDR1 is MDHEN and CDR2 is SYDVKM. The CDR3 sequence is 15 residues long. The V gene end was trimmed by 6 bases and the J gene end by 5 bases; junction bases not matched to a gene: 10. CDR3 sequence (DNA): TGTGCCAGCAGGTATCTAGCGGGAGTGAGTGACGAGCAGTACTTC. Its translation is CASRYLAGVSDEQYF.

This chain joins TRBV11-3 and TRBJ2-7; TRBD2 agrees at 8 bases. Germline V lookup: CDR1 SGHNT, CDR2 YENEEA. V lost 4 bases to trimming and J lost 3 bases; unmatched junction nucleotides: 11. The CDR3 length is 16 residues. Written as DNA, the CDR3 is TGTGCCAGCAGCTCCTCTGCGAGCGGGGGCCTCTACGAGCAGTACTTC. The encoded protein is CASSSSASGGLYEQYF.

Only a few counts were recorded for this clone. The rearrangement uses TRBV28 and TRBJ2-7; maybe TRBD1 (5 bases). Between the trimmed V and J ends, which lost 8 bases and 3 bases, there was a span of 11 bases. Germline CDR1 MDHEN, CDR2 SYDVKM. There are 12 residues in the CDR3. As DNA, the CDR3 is TGTGCCAGCCAAGACAGTGTCTACGAGCAGTACTTC. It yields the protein CASQDSVYEQYF.

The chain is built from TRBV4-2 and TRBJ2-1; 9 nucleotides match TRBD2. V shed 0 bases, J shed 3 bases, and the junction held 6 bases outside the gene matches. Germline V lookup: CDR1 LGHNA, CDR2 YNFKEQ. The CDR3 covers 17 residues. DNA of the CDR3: TGTGCCAGCAGCCAAGACCGGTCTAGCGGGGTCTACAATGAGCAGTTCTTC. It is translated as CASSQDRSSGVYNEQFF.

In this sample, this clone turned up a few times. CDR3 in DNA: TGTGCCAGTAGTATTGGTACAGGGTCGGAGAAGACCCAGTACTTC. It encodes CASSIGTGSEKTQYF. V and J are TRBV19 and TRBJ2-5, with D possibly TRBD1 on 6 matching bases. CDR1 LNHDA and CDR2 SQIVND come from the germline V gene (reference sequence). Trimming left V 3 bases short and J 6 bases short, with 17 bases between. The CDR3 totals 15 residues.

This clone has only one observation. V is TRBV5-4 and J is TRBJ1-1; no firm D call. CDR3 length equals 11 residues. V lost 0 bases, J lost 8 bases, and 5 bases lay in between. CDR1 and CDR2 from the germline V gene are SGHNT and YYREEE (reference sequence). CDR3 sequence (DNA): TGTGCCAGCAGCTTGGGCGGGGAAGCTTTCTTT. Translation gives CASSLGGEAFF.

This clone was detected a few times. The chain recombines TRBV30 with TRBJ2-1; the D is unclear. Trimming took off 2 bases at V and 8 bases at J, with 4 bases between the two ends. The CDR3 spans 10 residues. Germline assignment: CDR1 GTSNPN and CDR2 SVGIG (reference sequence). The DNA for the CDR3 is TGTGCCTGGAGTATCTATGAGCAGTTCTTC. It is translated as CAWSIYEQFF.

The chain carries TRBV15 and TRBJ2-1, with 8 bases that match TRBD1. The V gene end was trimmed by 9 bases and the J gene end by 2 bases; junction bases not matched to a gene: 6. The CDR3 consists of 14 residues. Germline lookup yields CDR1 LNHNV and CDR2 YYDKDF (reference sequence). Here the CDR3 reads CATSRGQAYNEQFF. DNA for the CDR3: TGTGCCACTAGCCGGGGACAGGCCTACAATGAGCAGTTCTTC.

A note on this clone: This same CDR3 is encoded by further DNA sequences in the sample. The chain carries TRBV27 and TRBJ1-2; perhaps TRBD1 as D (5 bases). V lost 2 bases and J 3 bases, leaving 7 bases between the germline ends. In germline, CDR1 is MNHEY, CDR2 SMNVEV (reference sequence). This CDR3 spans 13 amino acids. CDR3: CASSLQGDYGYTF. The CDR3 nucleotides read TGTGCCAGCAGTTTACAGGGCGACTATGGCTACACCTTC.

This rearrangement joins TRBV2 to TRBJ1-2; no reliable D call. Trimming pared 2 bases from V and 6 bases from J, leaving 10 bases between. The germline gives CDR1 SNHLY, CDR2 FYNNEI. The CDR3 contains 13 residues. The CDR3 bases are TGTGCCAGCAGTGAACTGCAGGTTGATGGCTACACCTTC. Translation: CASSELQVDGYTF. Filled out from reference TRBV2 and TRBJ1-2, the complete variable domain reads EPEVTQTPSHQVTQMGQEVILRCVPISNHLYFYWYRQILGQKVEFLVSFYNNEISEKSEIFDDQFSVERPDGSNFTLKIRSTKLEDSAMYFCASSELQVDGYTFGSGTRLTVV.

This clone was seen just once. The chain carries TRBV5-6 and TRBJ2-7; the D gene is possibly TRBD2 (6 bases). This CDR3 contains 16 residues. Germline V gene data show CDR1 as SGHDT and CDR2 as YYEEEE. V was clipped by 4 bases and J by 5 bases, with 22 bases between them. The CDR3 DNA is TGTGCCAGCAGCCCACCAAGGGCGGGAAGCGGCGACGAGCAGTACTTC. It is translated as CASSPPRAGSGDEQYF.

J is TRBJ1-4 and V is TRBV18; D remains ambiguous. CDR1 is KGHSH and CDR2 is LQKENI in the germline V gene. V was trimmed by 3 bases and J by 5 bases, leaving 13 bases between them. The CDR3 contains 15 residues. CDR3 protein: CASSPLAVENEKLFF. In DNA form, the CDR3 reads TGTGCCAGCTCACCCCTAGCAGTGGAGAATGAAAAACTGTTTTTT.

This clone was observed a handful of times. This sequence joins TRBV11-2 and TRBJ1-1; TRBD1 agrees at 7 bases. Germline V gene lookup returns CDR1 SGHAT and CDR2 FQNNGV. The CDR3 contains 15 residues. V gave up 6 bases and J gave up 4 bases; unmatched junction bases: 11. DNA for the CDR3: TGTGCCAGCAGGAGAACAGGGGAATCGGGCACTGAAGCTTTCTTT. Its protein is CASRRTGESGTEAFF.

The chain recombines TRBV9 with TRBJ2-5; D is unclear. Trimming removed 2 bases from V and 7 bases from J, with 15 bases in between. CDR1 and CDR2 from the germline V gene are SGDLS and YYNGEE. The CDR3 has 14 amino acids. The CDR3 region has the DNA TGTGCCAGCAGCGTCGAGGTGCCTCCTGCGACCCAGTACTTC. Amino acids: CASSVEVPPATQYF.

CDR3 residues: CASSPLGGTDTQYF. As DNA, the CDR3 is TGCGCCAGCAGCCCCCTAGGTGGCACAGATACGCAGTATTTT. The V gene is TRBV4-1, the J gene TRBJ2-3; D uncertain. This CDR3 has 14 residues. V was shortened by 4 bases and J by 1 base, with 9 bases between the two germline ends. Germline CDR1 reads MGHRA; CDR2 reads YSYEKL.

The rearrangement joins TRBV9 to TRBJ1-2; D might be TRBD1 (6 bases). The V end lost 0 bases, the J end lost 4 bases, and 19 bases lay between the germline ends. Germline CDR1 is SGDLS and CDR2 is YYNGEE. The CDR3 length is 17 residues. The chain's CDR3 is CASSVGGGLPTVYGYTF. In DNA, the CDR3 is TGTGCCAGCAGCGTAGGGGGGGGGCTACCCACTGTCTATGGCTACACCTTC.

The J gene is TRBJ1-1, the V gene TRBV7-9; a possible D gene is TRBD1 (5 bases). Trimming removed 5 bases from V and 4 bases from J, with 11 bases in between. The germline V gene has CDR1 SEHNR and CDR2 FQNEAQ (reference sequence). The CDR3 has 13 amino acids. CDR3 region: CASSRGDGTEAFF. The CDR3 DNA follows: TGTGCCAGCAGCAGGGGCGACGGCACTGAAGCTTTCTTT.

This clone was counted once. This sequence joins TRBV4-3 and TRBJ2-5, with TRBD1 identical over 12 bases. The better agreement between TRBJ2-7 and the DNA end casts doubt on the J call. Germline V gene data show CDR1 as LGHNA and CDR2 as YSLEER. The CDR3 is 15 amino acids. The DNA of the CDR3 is TGCGCCAGCAGCCAGGGACAGGGGGCAACCTACGAGCAGTACTTC. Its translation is CASSQGQGATYEQYF.

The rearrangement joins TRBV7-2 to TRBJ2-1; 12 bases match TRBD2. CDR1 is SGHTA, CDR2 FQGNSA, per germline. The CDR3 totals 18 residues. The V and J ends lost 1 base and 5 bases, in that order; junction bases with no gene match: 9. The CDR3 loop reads CASSLGLLAGGRNNEQFF. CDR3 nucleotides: TGTGCCAGCAGCTTAGGGCTACTAGCGGGAGGACGTAACAATGAGCAGTTCTTC.